This TCR beta chain was identified during a study of glioma-infiltrating T cells after dendritic cell vaccination. Up to 2 ug genomic DNA was used for TCRB CDR3 amplification. Libraries were prepared by immunoSEQ multiplex PCR; TCRdb keeps only in-frame clonotypes and omits some of them. The sample holds 85,000 to 100,000 clones, over 75% seen once. Germline V gene sequence: CDR1 ENHRY, CDR2 SYGVKD. The J segment lost 2 bases and the V segment lost 5 bases, leaving 4 bases of the junction unmatched. The CDR3 sequence is 16 residues long. Documented time point: after dendritic cell vaccination, including at tumor progression/relapse.

The sequence was collected from a human donor with glioblastoma. This rearrangement joins TRBV10-3 to TRBJ2-5; the match to TRBD2 covers 14 bases. The source was blood, collected after dendritic cell vaccination. This CDR3 is CAISPGTSGSQETQYF. CDR3 DNA: TGTGCCATCAGTCCCGGGACTAGCGGGAGTCAAGAGACCCAGTACTTC.